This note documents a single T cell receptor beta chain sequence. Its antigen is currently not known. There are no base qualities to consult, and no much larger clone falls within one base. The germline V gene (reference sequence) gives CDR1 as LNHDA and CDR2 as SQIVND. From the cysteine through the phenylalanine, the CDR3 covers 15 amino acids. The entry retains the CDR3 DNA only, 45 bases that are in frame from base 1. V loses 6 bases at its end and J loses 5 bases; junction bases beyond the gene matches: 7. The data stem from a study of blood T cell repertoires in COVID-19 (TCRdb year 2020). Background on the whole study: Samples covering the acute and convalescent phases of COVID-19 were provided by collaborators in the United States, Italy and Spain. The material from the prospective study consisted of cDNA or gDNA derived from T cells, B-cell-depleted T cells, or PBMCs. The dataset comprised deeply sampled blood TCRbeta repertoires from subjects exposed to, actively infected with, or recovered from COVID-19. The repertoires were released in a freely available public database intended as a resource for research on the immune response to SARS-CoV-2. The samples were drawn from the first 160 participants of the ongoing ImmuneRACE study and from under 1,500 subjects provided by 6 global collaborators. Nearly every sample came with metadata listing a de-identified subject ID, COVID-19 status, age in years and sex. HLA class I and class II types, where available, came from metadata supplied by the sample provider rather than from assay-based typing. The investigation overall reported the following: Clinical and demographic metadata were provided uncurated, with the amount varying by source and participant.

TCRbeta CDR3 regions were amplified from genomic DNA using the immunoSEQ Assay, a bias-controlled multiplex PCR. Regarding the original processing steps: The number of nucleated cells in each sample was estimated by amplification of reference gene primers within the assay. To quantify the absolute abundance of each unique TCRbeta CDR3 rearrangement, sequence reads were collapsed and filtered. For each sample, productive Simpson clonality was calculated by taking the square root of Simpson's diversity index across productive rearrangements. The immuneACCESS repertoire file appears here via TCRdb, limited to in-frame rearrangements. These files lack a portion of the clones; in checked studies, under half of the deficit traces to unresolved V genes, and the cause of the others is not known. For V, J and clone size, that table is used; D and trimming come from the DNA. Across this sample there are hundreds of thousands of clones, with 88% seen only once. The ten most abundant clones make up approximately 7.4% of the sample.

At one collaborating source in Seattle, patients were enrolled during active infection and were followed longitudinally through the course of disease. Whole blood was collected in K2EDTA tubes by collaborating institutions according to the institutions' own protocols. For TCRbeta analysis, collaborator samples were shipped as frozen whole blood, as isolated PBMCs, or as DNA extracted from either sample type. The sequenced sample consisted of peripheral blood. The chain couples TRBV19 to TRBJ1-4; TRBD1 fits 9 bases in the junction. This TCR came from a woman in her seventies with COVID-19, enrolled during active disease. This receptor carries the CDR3 CASSKGGQGNEKLFF. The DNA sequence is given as TGTGCCAGTAGCAAGGGCGGACAGGGGAATGAAAAACTGTTTTTT.